This paragraph reports one T cell receptor (beta chain). Its antigen is not known. V lost 3 bases to trimming and J lost 2 bases; unmatched junction nucleotides: 21. This CDR3 region has 21 residues. Germline CDR1 reads KGHSH; CDR2 reads LQKENI. This sample was included in a study of T cell responses to AZD1222 COVID-19 vaccine. Study-level results: With dominance at 160-218 and 743-854, vaccine-associated CD4 TCRs spanned spike. It was only after the peak T cell response that any repertoires were sampled. Donors were mostly white British, more females; clonal diversity possibly underestimated.

Method: immunoSEQ multiplex PCR; TCRdb's copy keeps in-frame clones and lacks some. The data hold 140,000 to 150,000 clones, with about 92% observed a single time. This sequence was found in an adult in good health. This sample comprised peripheral blood, obtained on day 0 of AZD1222 vaccination. The chain employs TRBV18 and TRBJ1-5; 8 nucleotides align to TRBD1. The CDR3 nucleotides are TGTGCCAGCTCACCCCTCGCTAGCGGGACAGGAACTCCTAGGGGCAATCAGCCCCAGCATTTT. Translation gives CASSPLASGTGTPRGNQPQHF.